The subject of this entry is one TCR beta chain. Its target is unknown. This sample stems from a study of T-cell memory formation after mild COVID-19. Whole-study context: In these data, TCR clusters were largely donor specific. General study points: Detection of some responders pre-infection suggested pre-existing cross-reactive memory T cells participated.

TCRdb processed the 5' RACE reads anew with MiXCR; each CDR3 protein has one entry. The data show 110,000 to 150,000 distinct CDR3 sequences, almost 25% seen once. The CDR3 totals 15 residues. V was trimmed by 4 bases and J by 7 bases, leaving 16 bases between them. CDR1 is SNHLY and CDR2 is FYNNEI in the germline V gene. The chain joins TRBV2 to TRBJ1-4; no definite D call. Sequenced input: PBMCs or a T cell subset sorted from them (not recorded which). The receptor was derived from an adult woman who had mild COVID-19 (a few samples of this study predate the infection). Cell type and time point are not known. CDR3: CASSGLTDPGEKLFF. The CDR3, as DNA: TGTGCCAGCAGTGGCCTTACAGATCCGGGTGAAAAACTGTTTTTT.